This is a list of T cell receptor beta chains from one sample in a study of shared clonotypes between healthy human individuals. Some clones are missing from TCRdb's copy, which holds only in-frame ones; the method was immunoSEQ multiplex PCR. The sample includes millions of clones, approximately 94% seen only once; the top ten take 1.5% to 2%. Sequencing was carried out using naive CD8+ T cells from PBMCs. The receptors shown here come from a young man in good health. Some clones in this sample may be carry-over from other donors' samples. CDR3s include the opening cysteine and the closing phenylalanine or tryptophan. D genes are given only for firm matches. Size tells how often a clone was seen (once, few, many) or the class of an expanded clone, and some rows leave it out.

>TRBV13|.|TRBD1|TRBJ2-2
TGTGCCAGCAGCGGACCGGGACAGGGGACCGGGGAGCTGTTTTTT
CASSGPGQGTGELFF
>TRBV11-2|.|.|TRBJ1-1
TGTGCCAGCAGCTTATTAAGTGGAGGACTCACTGAAGCTTTCTTT
CASSLLSGGLTEAFF
>TRBV19|.|.|TRBJ2-7
TGTGCCAGTAGCTTTCTGGGGACCCCCTACGAGCAGTACTTC
CASSFLGTPYEQYF
>TRBV7-2|.|TRBD1|TRBJ2-7
TGTGCCAGCAGCTCCAGGGACAGGGACTACGAGCAGTACTTC
CASSSRDRDYEQYF
>TRBV7-2|.|.|TRBJ2-7
TGTGCCAGCAGCTTTCGGTCACAGTTCTACGAGCAGTACTTC
CASSFRSQFYEQYF
>TRBV7-9|.|.|TRBJ2-2
TGTGCCAGCAGCTCCCGACAGGGAGGTGCCGGGGAGCTGTTTTTT
CASSSRQGGAGELFF
>TRBV7-2|.|.|TRBJ2-2
TGTGCCAGCAGCTCCGACCCTAGGGGGGAAAACACCGGGGAGCTGTTTTTT
CASSSDPRGENTGELFF
>TRBV7-3|.|.|TRBJ2-2
TGTGCCAGCAGCTCCGCGAACACCGGGGAGCTGTTTTTT
CASSSANTGELFF
>TRBV28|.|TRBD2|TRBJ2-1
TGTGCCAGCAGGGAGGGACTAGCGGGCCCCAACAATGAGCAGTTCTTC
CASREGLAGPNNEQFF
>TRBV28|.|.|TRBJ2-5
TGTGCCAGCGGGGGCACCACTAGGATCGAGACCCAGTACTTC
CASGGTTRIETQYF
>TRBV27|.|.|TRBJ2-5
TGTGCCAGCAGCCTCCGCGGGCTAGCCTACGAGACCCAGTACTTC
CASSLRGLAYETQYF
>TRBV2|.|TRBD1|TRBJ2-7
TGTGCCAGCAGAGAGACTTCGGGACAGCGAACCTACGAGCAGTACTTC
CASRETSGQRTYEQYF
>TRBV9|.|.|TRBJ2-5
TGTGCCAGCAGCCCTCTCAGCGGGTCCGGGATAGAGACCCAGTACTTC
CASSPLSGSGIETQYF
>TRBV4-3|.|.|TRBJ1-5
TGCGCCAGCAGCCAATTTCAGGGGAATACGCCCCAGCATTTT
CASSQFQGNTPQHF
>TRBV27|.|.|TRBJ2-7
TGTGCCAGCAGTTTATCGTGGGGGGACACGGCCTACGAGCAGTACTTC
CASSLSWGDTAYEQYF
>TRBV10-2|.|.|TRBJ1-5
TGCGCCAGCAGTGAGTTCTTAAGTGATCAGGGAGGGCAGCCCCAGCATTTT
CASSEFLSDQGGQPQHF
>TRBV28|.|.|TRBJ2-5
TGTGCCAGCAGTTTAGTGCCAGGGGAAGAGACCCAGTACTTC
CASSLVPGEETQYF
>TRBV2|.|.|TRBJ2-7
TGTGCCAGGGACTTCCGGCCGGGGGAGCAGTACTTC
CARDFRPGEQYF
>TRBV9|.|TRBD2|TRBJ2-7
TGTGCCAGCAGCGTAGGAGCGGGAAAGTCCGAGCAGTACTTC
CASSVGAGKSEQYF
>TRBV7-2|.|TRBD1|TRBJ2-7
TGTGCCAGCAGCACCAGGACAGGGGGCTCTTCCTACGAGCAGTACTTC
CASSTRTGGSSYEQYF
>TRBV13|few|.|TRBJ1-1
TGTGCCAGCAGCCTCCTTGGGACAGCTTTCTTT
CASSLLGTAFF
>TRBV6-1|.|TRBD1|TRBJ2-7
TGTGCCAGCAGGCAAAGGGGACAGGTCTACGAGCAGTACTTC
CASRQRGQVYEQYF